Following are 14 T cell receptor beta chains from one sample sequenced in a study of cytomegalovirus exposure and HLA in healthy donors. Amplification used 60 Vbeta primers and 13 Jbeta primers. Sequencing was performed with immunoSEQ multiplex PCR; in TCRdb, only in-frame clones are kept and a portion is missing. This table holds 80,000 to 95,000 clones, 65% to 80% found once. Sequencing input: PBMCs. The source is a woman aged 18-29 years in good health and CMV-seropositive.

This clone was found once. V gene TRBV6-1 combines with J gene TRBJ2-7; 9 nucleotides line up with TRBD1. Germline V gene lookup returns CDR1 MNHNS and CDR2 SASEGT. V lost 1 base, J lost 4 bases, and 5 bases stayed unmatched. The CDR3 has 15 amino acids. Here the CDR3 reads CASSEGGQGSYEQYF. CDR3 DNA: TGTGCCAGCAGTGAAGGGGGACAGGGCTCGTACGAGCAGTACTTC.

V is TRBV9 and J is TRBJ2-1, with 10 bases that match TRBD2. V trimming: 4 bases; J trimming: 4 bases; junction bases outside the gene matches: 11. The CDR3 contains 17 residues. Germline CDR1 and CDR2: SGDLS and YYNGEE. CDR3 loop: CASSLTTGTSDYNEQFF. CDR3 DNA: TGTGCCAGCAGCCTAACAACCGGGACTAGCGATTACAATGAGCAGTTCTTC.

The chain carries TRBV2 and TRBJ2-4; TRBD2 matches at 10 bases. V dropped 8 bases and J dropped 7; count of bases not matched to a gene: 14. The length of the CDR3 is 16 residues. Germline V CDR1 and CDR2: SNHLY, FYNNEI. The CDR3 spells CASVGPSGGAGNIQYF. The CDR3 region has the DNA TGTGCCAGCGTGGGACCGAGCGGGGGGGCGGGGAACATTCAGTACTTC.

The gene calls are TRBV27 and TRBJ2-5; TRBD2 matches 8 bases. Germline V gives CDR1 MNHEY, CDR2 SMNVEV (reference sequence). The CDR3 contains 16 residues. V gave up 5 bases and J gave up 1 base; unmatched junction bases: 9. The CDR3 DNA is TGTGCCAGCAGTCCCCCTGGCGGGAGGTTCCAAGAGACCCAGTACTTC. Translating it yields CASSPPGGRFQETQYF.

The genes are TRBV11-3 and TRBJ1-2; D may be TRBD1 (5 bases). The CDR3 has 18 amino acids. Germline V gene lookup returns CDR1 SGHNT and CDR2 YENEEA. Between the trimmed V and J ends, which lost 6 bases and 5 bases, there was a span of 28 bases. The CDR3 DNA follows: TGTGCCAGCAGACTAAACCGGGACTTACCCCCTTTAATGTATGGCTACACCTTC. Its protein product is CASRLNRDLPPLMYGYTF.

The chain is built from TRBV7-8 and TRBJ2-2; 8 nucleotides match TRBD2. Looked up from germline, CDR1 is SGHVS and CDR2 is FQNEAQ. The J segment lost 4 bases and the V segment lost 4 bases, leaving 11 bases of the junction unmatched. The CDR3 length is 17 residues. CDR3 in DNA: TGTGCCAGCAGCTCTCCGGGACTAGAGCCCACCACCGGGGAGCTGTTTTTT. Translation: CASSSPGLEPTTGELFF.

This rearrangement joins TRBV28 to TRBJ2-1; D is unresolved. V gave up 6 bases and J gave up 3 bases, with 18 bases separating them. Germline CDR1 and CDR2: MDHEN and SYDVKM. The CDR3 covers 16 residues. The CDR3 region has the DNA TGTGCCAGCAGCCTAGGCCCACCATCCCTCTACAATGAGCAGTTCTTC. Its protein is CASSLGPPSLYNEQFF.

DNA for the CDR3: TGTGCCAGCAGCTTAGAGAGGCAGGGGAGAAACACCATATATTTT. Encoded protein: CASSLERQGRNTIYF. This chain uses TRBV7-8 with TRBJ1-3; TRBD1 is a possible D gene (6 bases). The ends were cut back, 1 base at V and 5 bases at J, with 12 bases in the middle. CDR1 is SGHVS and CDR2 is FQNEAQ in the germline V gene. This CDR3 spans 15 amino acids.

The gene calls are TRBV7-9 and TRBJ2-7; D possibly corresponds to TRBD2 (5 bases). CDR3 length: 14 amino acids. With 1 base removed from V and 0 bases from J, the gap between germline ends came to 7 bases. Germline V gene sequence: CDR1 SEHNR, CDR2 FQNEAQ (reference sequence). DNA for the CDR3: TGTGCCAGCAGCTTAGGCGGGTTCTCCTACGAGCAGTACTTC. Residues: CASSLGGFSYEQYF.

Only a few counts were recorded for this clone. The genes are TRBV7-3 and TRBJ2-3; D is uncertain. This CDR3 has 13 amino acids. CDR1 SGHTA and CDR2 FQGTGA come from the germline V gene. V dropped 5 bases and J dropped 1 base, with 7 bases sitting between them. CDR3 loop: CASSPTRTDTQYF. In nucleotides, the CDR3 is TGTGCCAGCAGCCCGACACGCACAGATACGCAGTATTTT.

The V call is TRBV28, the J call TRBJ1-1, with 8 bases identical to TRBD1. There are 15 residues in the CDR3. Germline V gene sequence: CDR1 MDHEN, CDR2 SYDVKM. Germline trimming cut 5 bases from V and 4 bases from J; bases unmatched to any gene: 9. The CDR3 DNA follows: TGTGCCAGCAGTCCCCGGACAGGGCTAGGCACTGAAGCTTTCTTT. Its translation: CASSPRTGLGTEAFF.

The chain links TRBV7-2 to TRBJ2-5; 13 nucleotides agree with TRBD2. Germline loops: CDR1 SGHTA, CDR2 FQGNSA. Trimming cost V 3 bases and J 5 bases; bases outside gene matches: 9. This CDR3 contains 17 residues. The CDR3 coding sequence is TGTGCCAGCAGCTTTCTCCCTCCGACTAGCGGGAGGGAGACCCAGTACTTC. This translates into CASSFLPPTSGRETQYF. Using reference TRBV7-2 and TRBJ2-5 for the parts outside the CDR3, the full variable domain is GAGVSQSPSNKVTEKGKDVELRCDPISGHTALYWYRQSLGQGLEFLIYFQGNSAPDKSGLPSDRFSAERTGGSVSTLTIQRTQQEDSAVYLCASSFLPPTSGRETQYFGPGTRLLVL.

This chain uses TRBV11-3 with TRBJ2-5; the D gene is possibly TRBD1 (7 bases). Germline loops: CDR1 SGHNT, CDR2 YENEEA. With 5 bases removed from V and 4 bases from J, the gap between germline ends came to 11 bases. This CDR3 is 13 amino acids long. CDR3 bases: TGTGCCAGCAGCCACAGGGGAGGAGAGACCCAGTACTTC. This translates into CASSHRGGETQYF.

The chain uses TRBV11-3 and TRBJ2-1; D might be TRBD2 (5 bases). CDR1 is SGHNT and CDR2 is YENEEA in the germline V gene. The CDR3 is 15 residues long. Trimming removed 5 bases from V and 2 bases from J, with 13 bases in between. The chain's CDR3 is CASSTHGEAYNEQFF. CDR3 nucleotides: TGTGCCAGCAGCACCCACGGGGAAGCCTACAATGAGCAGTTCTTC.